The sample holds many counts of the clone carrying this T cell receptor (beta chain). Its cognate antigen is unknown. The sample belongs to a study of T-cell memory formation after mild COVID-19. General observations from the study: Pre-infection memory harbored some responding clones, suggesting cross-reactive memory joined. The SARS-CoV-2 specificity of second-wave clones reaching peak at day 37 remained unverified. Most CD4+ clones that shrank were in CM and EM, while CD8+ ones turned up in EMRA.

V lost 5 bases, J lost 4 bases, and 5 bases stayed unmatched. CDR1 DFQATT and CDR2 SNEGSKA come from the germline V gene (reference sequence). This CDR3 has 14 amino acids. Constant-segment primers were used for 5'RACE, and the resulting TCR alpha and TCR beta cDNA libraries carried sample barcodes and UMIs. TCRdb passed the 5' RACE reads through MiXCR, listing each CDR3 protein once. The repertoire holds a few hundred thousand distinct CDR3 sequences, with around 20% as singletons. This sequence originates from an adult woman who had mild COVID-19 (a few samples of this study predate the infection). Cell type and time point are not known. This rearrangement joins TRBV20-1 to TRBJ1-5, with 10 positions matching TRBD1. Source material: PBMCs or a T cell subset sorted from them (not recorded which). The CDR3 nucleotides read TGCAGTGCTTTGCGGGACAGGGGAAATCAGCCCCAGCATTTT. It yields the protein CSALRDRGNQPQHF.